Listed here are 21 T cell receptor beta chains from one sample, sequenced in a study of shared T cell receptors in the human thymus. TCRdb's table, derived via immunoSEQ multiplex PCR, lists solely in-frame clones and lacks some. The table has some 700,000 clones, approximately 83% seen once. Separately, the same data were catalogued under a study of human thymus T cells.

The sequenced sample was thymocytes. The source of these receptors is a girl under three years old with a congenital heart defect.

The J gene is TRBJ1-5, the V gene TRBV9; no firm D call. CDR1 and CDR2 from the germline V gene are SGDLS and YYNGEE. V was shortened by 5 bases and J by 3 bases, with 18 bases between the two germline ends. There are 16 residues in the CDR3. In nucleotides, the CDR3 is TGTGCCAGCAGAGCTGACAAGCCAAGCACCAATCAGCCCCAGCATTTT. Protein: CASRADKPSTNQPQHF.

The V call is TRBV2, the J call TRBJ1-2, with 7 nucleotides matching TRBD1. This CDR3 has 12 amino acids. Germline loops: CDR1 SNHLY, CDR2 FYNNEI. Trimming took 8 bases from V and 10 from J; bases not matched to a gene: 10. The CDR3 sequence: CASPRPGQTYTF. The CDR3 coding sequence is TGTGCCAGCCCGAGACCGGGACAGACCTACACCTTC.

This clone was detected once. This chain links TRBV9 with TRBJ1-1; possible D gene TRBD1, 5 bases. The germline V gene encodes CDR1 SGDLS and CDR2 YYNGEE. The CDR3 has 17 amino acids. Trimming removed 3 bases at V and 0 bases at J, with 18 bases between. CDR3: CASSARDWVLMNTEAFF. The CDR3 nucleotides are TGTGCCAGCAGCGCCCGGGACTGGGTTCTCATGAACACTGAAGCTTTCTTT.

J is TRBJ1-6 and V is TRBV6-1, with a possible D match to TRBD1 (5 bases). From germline, CDR1 is MNHNS and CDR2 SASEGT. The CDR3 sequence is 13 residues long. Trimming stripped 7 bases from V and 11 bases from J, with 15 bases between. The CDR3: CASKGTRETPLHF. Here the CDR3 DNA reads TGTGCCAGCAAGGGGACTCGTGAGACACCCCTCCACTTT.

This chain links TRBV2 with TRBJ1-1; D is possibly TRBD1 (6 bases). The CDR3 runs to 15 residues. Germline CDR1 SNHLY, CDR2 FYNNEI. Trimming cost V 5 bases and J 0 bases, with 13 bases left between them. The CDR3 protein is CASSYTDRMNTEAFF. Written as DNA, the CDR3 is TGTGCCAGCAGTTACACGGACAGAATGAACACTGAAGCTTTCTTT.

This clone was found a few times. V and J are TRBV5-4 and TRBJ2-2; D possibly corresponds to TRBD2 (6 bases). This CDR3 is 15 amino acids long. The germline CDR1 and CDR2 sequences are SGHNT and YYREEE (reference sequence). With 3 bases removed from V and 2 bases from J, the gap between germline ends came to 11 bases. The CDR3 nucleotides read TGTGCCAGCAGCTCCTGGGAGGTCAACACCGGGGAGCTGTTTTTT. Translation gives CASSSWEVNTGELFF.

The gene calls are TRBV7-8 and TRBJ1-2, with D perhaps TRBD1 (6 bases). The CDR3 runs to 15 residues. The V gene's germline CDR1 is SGHVS and CDR2 FQNEAQ. V gave up 3 bases and J gave up 3 bases, with 14 bases separating them. The CDR3 DNA is TGTGCCAGCAGCTTTGGAGGAGAGGGGGACTATGGCTACACCTTC. This gives the protein CASSFGGEGDYGYTF.

The V gene is TRBV5-1, the J gene TRBJ1-1; D might be TRBD1 (6 bases). V gave up 2 bases and J gave up 0 bases, with 11 bases separating them. The CDR3 length is 15 residues. The germline V gene has CDR1 SGHRS and CDR2 YFSETQ. This CDR3 reads CASSLWTVMNTEAFF. The CDR3 region has the DNA TGCGCCAGCAGCTTATGGACAGTCATGAACACTGAAGCTTTCTTT.

The chain links TRBV14 to TRBJ2-3; 10 bases align to TRBD2. Germline assignment: CDR1 SGHDN and CDR2 FVKESK. This CDR3 has 21 residues. Trimming removed 0 bases from V and 1 base from J; junction bases left unmatched: 16. The CDR3 coding sequence is TGTGCCAGCAGCCAAGATGGCCGCGTGGGGATAGCGGGGGGCGGCACAGATACGCAGTATTTT. Residues: CASSQDGRVGIAGGGTDTQYF. The full variable domain, its missing parts supplied by reference TRBV14 and TRBJ2-3, is EAGVTQFPSHSVIEKGQTVTLRCDPISGHDNLYWYRRVMGKEIKFLLHFVKESKQDESGMPNNRFLAERTGGTYSTLKVQPAELEDSGVYFCASSQDGRVGIAGGGTDTQYFGPGTRLTVL.

V and J are TRBV4-1 and TRBJ1-5; TRBD1 aligns across 8 bases. The CDR3 is 19 residues long. The J segment lost 0 bases and the V segment lost 4 bases, leaving 14 bases of the junction unmatched. The germline V gene encodes CDR1 MGHRA and CDR2 YSYEKL. The CDR3 DNA follows: TGCGCCAGCAGCCTAACCCGGGACAGGCGACCATATAGCAATCAGCCCCAGCATTTT. Encoded protein: CASSLTRDRRPYSNQPQHF.

The rearrangement links TRBV30 to TRBJ1-2, with 7 positions matching TRBD1. Germline V gives CDR1 GTSNPN, CDR2 SVGIG (reference sequence). V shed 0 bases, J shed 3 bases, and the junction held 16 bases outside the gene matches. This CDR3 spans 18 amino acids. CDR3 residues: CAWSVPRAGGEADYGYTF. DNA of the CDR3: TGTGCCTGGAGTGTACCCCGGGCAGGGGGTGAAGCGGACTATGGCTACACCTTC.

The chain uses TRBV11-3 and TRBJ2-1; TRBD2 agrees at 8 bases. Germline trimming cut 0 bases from V and 4 bases from J; bases unmatched to any gene: 8. Germline V gene data show CDR1 as SGHNT and CDR2 as YENEEA. CDR3 size: 17 residues. The CDR3 reads CASSLDYGTGGYNEQFF. The CDR3 DNA sequence: TGTGCCAGCAGCTTAGATTATGGAACGGGGGGGTACAATGAGCAGTTCTTC.

This chain links TRBV5-1 with TRBJ1-1; 7 bases line up with TRBD1. This CDR3 has 13 amino acids. The germline V gene encodes CDR1 SGHRS and CDR2 YFSETQ. V lost 4 bases and J lost 6; bases outside the gene matches: 6. The CDR3 DNA is TGCGCCAGCAGCCGCCACAGGGGCGCTGAAGCTTTCTTT. As protein: CASSRHRGAEAFF.

The chain employs TRBV7-4 and TRBJ1-1; no definite D call. The V and J ends lost 5 bases and 2 bases respectively, with 9 bases between them. The CDR3 consists of 13 residues. Germline V gives CDR1 SGHVT, CDR2 SQSDAQ. The CDR3 reads CASSTGANTEAFF. For the CDR3, the DNA is TGTGCCAGCAGCACGGGAGCTAACACTGAAGCTTTCTTT.

V usage is TRBV4-1 and J usage is TRBJ2-3, with a weak D call TRBD2 (6 bases). Trimming left V 0 bases short and J 4 bases short, with 11 bases between. This CDR3 has 15 amino acids. CDR1 and CDR2 from the germline V gene are MGHRA and YSYEKL. The DNA for the CDR3 is TGCGCCAGCAGCCAAGATCGTCTAGCGCCAGATACGCAGTATTTT. Amino acids: CASSQDRLAPDTQYF.

V usage is TRBV5-1 and J usage is TRBJ2-1; possible D gene TRBD2, 5 bases. The germline V gene has CDR1 SGHRS and CDR2 YFSETQ. This CDR3 is built from 15 residues. V was cut by 1 base and J by 0 bases, with 8 bases left in between. DNA of the CDR3: TGCGCCAGCAGCTTGCGAGCGGCCTCCTACAATGAGCAGTTCTTC. Amino acids: CASSLRAASYNEQFF.

This clone has a handful of counts. The V and J genes are TRBV5-6 and TRBJ1-2, with 9 bases aligning to TRBD1. Trimming at V came to 3 bases and at J to 7 bases, leaving 10 bases not matched to a gene. This CDR3 has 15 amino acids. The germline V gene encodes CDR1 SGHDT and CDR2 YYEEEE. CDR3 sequence reads: CASSSAGQGRVGYTF. As DNA, the CDR3 is TGTGCCAGCAGCTCGGCGGGACAGGGTAGGGTTGGCTACACCTTC.

This clone was seen a few times. Other DNA sequences within the sample encode an identical CDR3. The V and J genes are TRBV20-1 and TRBJ2-5; the D is unclear. Germline V CDR1 and CDR2: DFQATT, SNEGSKA (reference sequence). The CDR3 totals 10 residues. The ends were cut back, 6 bases at V and 2 bases at J, with 4 bases in the middle. DNA of the CDR3: TGCAGTGCCCTTCAAGAGACCCAGTACTTC. Its protein is CSALQETQYF.

This rearrangement joins TRBV15 to TRBJ1-2; 7 bases line up with TRBD1. Germline lookup yields CDR1 LNHNV and CDR2 YYDKDF (reference sequence). With V trimmed by 5 bases and J by 5 bases, 2 bases remained unmatched. The CDR3 runs 12 residues. DNA of the CDR3: TGTGCCACCAGCCAGGGACAGTATGGCTACACCTTC. It yields the protein CATSQGQYGYTF.

The J gene is TRBJ2-7, the V gene TRBV4-1; no clear D. The CDR3 spans 13 residues. V lost 0 bases and J lost 2, with 5 bases in between. From germline, CDR1 is MGHRA and CDR2 YSYEKL. CDR3 sequence reads: CASSQDRPYEQYF. The DNA of the CDR3 is TGCGCCAGCAGCCAAGACAGGCCCTACGAGCAGTACTTC.

This chain uses TRBV6-5 with TRBJ2-7; 7 nucleotides match TRBD2. Germline CDR1 MNHEY, CDR2 SVGAGI. The CDR3 is 16 residues long. V was clipped by 2 bases and J by 3 bases; unmatched bases: 10. CDR3 DNA sequence: TGTGCCAGCAGTTACAGGGAGGGGAGACGTCACTACGAGCAGTACTTC. Its protein is CASSYREGRRHYEQYF.